Shown below are 22 T cell receptor beta chains from a single sample sequenced in a study of PD-L1 blockade in urothelial cancer. Time point described: pretreatment peripheral blood. Assay: immunoSEQ multiplex PCR; the TCRdb copy retains only in-frame clones and omits some. This repertoire shows about 93,000 clones, almost 90% found once; its top ten account for about 1.6%. Sequenced material: PBMCs, taken around atezolizumab (anti-PD-L1) treatment. These receptors originate from a man in his sixties with urothelial cancer.

This chain connects TRBV4-1 to TRBJ2-7; 8 bases line up with TRBD1. With 0 bases clipped from V and 2 bases from J, the junction kept 6 bases outside the gene matches. From germline, CDR1 is MGHRA and CDR2 YSYEKL. There are 16 residues in the CDR3. The CDR3 nucleotides are TGCGCCAGCAGCCAAGATCATGGGACAGGCACCTACGAGCAGTACTTC. Residues: CASSQDHGTGTYEQYF.

This clone has only a few counts. This chain joins TRBV27 and TRBJ1-1, with D tentatively TRBD1 (5 bases). Germline values: CDR1 MNHEY, CDR2 SMNVEV (reference sequence). This CDR3 is 12 amino acids long. Trimming shortened V by 7 bases and J by 4 bases, and 10 bases separated the two germline ends. DNA for the CDR3: TGTGCCAGCACAGACAGCCCCACTGAAGCTTTCTTT. Translating it yields CASTDSPTEAFF.

The chain links TRBV10-3 to TRBJ2-7; 9 nucleotides line up with TRBD1. This CDR3 is built from 13 residues. V trimming: 11 bases; J trimming: 5 bases; junction bases outside the gene matches: 10. In germline, CDR1 is ENHRY, CDR2 SYGVKD. CDR3 bases: TGTGCCCTTTCCGGGACAGGGATAGACGAGCAGTACTTC. This encodes CALSGTGIDEQYF.

This chain joins TRBV4-2 and TRBJ1-3; 8 bases map to TRBD1. From germline, CDR1 is LGHNA and CDR2 YNFKEQ. CDR3 size: 16 residues. Losses at the gene ends were 1 base for V and 0 bases for J; bases not matched to a gene: 2. CDR3 DNA: TGTGCCAGCAGCCAAGGGACAGGGAGCTCTGGAAACACCATATATTTT. Translation: CASSQGTGSSGNTIYF.

The chain combines TRBV7-9 with TRBJ2-7; 10 bases line up with TRBD2. Trimming took 1 base from V and 3 from J; bases not matched to a gene: 3. The germline gives CDR1 SEHNR, CDR2 FQNEAQ (reference sequence). CDR3 size: 15 residues. The CDR3 DNA reads TGTGCCAGCAGCTTAGTTAGCGGGGGGCACTACGAGCAGTACTTC. Encoded protein: CASSLVSGGHYEQYF.

The V gene is TRBV6-5, the J gene TRBJ2-7; D is perhaps TRBD2 (5 bases). The CDR3 sequence is 13 residues long. CDR1 is MNHEY, CDR2 SVGAGI, per germline. Trimming took 7 bases from V and 6 from J, leaving 16 bases between them. This chain's CDR3 is CASTSRPEAEQYF. CDR3 sequence (DNA): TGTGCCAGCACCTCCCGCCCGGAGGCCGAGCAGTACTTC.

This chain uses TRBV5-5 with TRBJ2-3, with TRBD1 as a possible D gene (5 bases). The CDR3 runs to 14 residues. CDR1 and CDR2 (germline): SGHKS, YYEKEE (reference sequence). Trimming shortened V by 0 bases and J by 5 bases, and 10 bases separated the two germline ends. The CDR3 sequence: CASSLDLGRDTQYF. CDR3 sequence (DNA): TGTGCCAGCAGCTTGGACTTGGGGCGAGATACGCAGTATTTT.

V and J are TRBV7-3 and TRBJ2-1; 9 nucleotides agree with TRBD2. CDR3 length: 13 residues. The V gene end was trimmed by 6 bases and the J gene end by 6 bases; junction bases not matched to a gene: 3. From germline, CDR1 is SGHTA and CDR2 FQGTGA. The CDR3 DNA reads TGTGCCAGCAGGGCTAGCGGGACCAATGAGCAGTTCTTC. It encodes CASRASGTNEQFF.

The CDR3 nucleotides read TGCAGCGTTGAAGAAGACAGCTACTATGGCTACACCTTC. Translating gives CSVEEDSYYGYTF. The chain employs TRBV29-1 and TRBJ1-2, with D perhaps matching TRBD1 (5 bases). The CDR3 length is 13 residues. Trimming removed 0 bases at V and 3 bases at J, with 8 bases between. Germline lookup yields CDR1 SQVTM and CDR2 ANQGSEA.

In DNA, the CDR3 is TGTGCCAGCAGGACGCTCGGGACTAGAGGCGGCGGGGAGCTGTTTTTT. This codes for CASRTLGTRGGGELFF. The chain couples TRBV2 to TRBJ2-2; 8 nucleotides align to TRBD2. This CDR3 is 16 amino acids long. Germline CDR1 SNHLY, CDR2 FYNNEI. The J segment lost 7 bases and the V segment lost 6 bases, leaving 13 bases of the junction unmatched.

V usage is TRBV4-3 and J usage is TRBJ2-3, with TRBD2 matching 13 bases. After removal of 0 bases from V and 9 bases from J, the junction contained 3 bases not matched to a gene. Germline loops: CDR1 LGHNA, CDR2 YSLEER. The CDR3 sequence is 15 residues long. The DNA for the CDR3 is TGCGCCAGCAGCCAAGATCCGGGACTAGCGGGGACGCAGTATTTT. Translating gives CASSQDPGLAGTQYF.

The chain carries TRBV6-1 and TRBJ2-7; a weak D match, TRBD2 (6 bases). Germline lookup yields CDR1 MNHNS and CDR2 SASEGT. V was trimmed by 6 bases and J by 3 bases, leaving 15 bases between them. The CDR3 is made up of 14 amino acids. CDR3 DNA sequence: TGTGCCAGCAGATTAGGGACTCAGAGCTACGAGCAGTACTTC. Translation: CASRLGTQSYEQYF.

The rearrangement links TRBV5-1 to TRBJ2-7, with TRBD1 matching 9 bases. CDR1 and CDR2 (germline): SGHRS, YFSETQ. CDR3 length: 13 residues. Trimming cost V 3 bases and J 5 bases; bases outside gene matches: 3. The CDR3 nucleotides read TGCGCCAGCAGCTGGAGACAGGGGGACGAGCAGTACTTC. Translation: CASSWRQGDEQYF. The full variable domain, its missing parts supplied by reference TRBV5-1 and TRBJ2-7, is KAGVTQTPRYLIKTRGQQVTLSCSPISGHRSVSWYQQTPGQGLQFLFEYFSETQRNKGNFPGRFSGRQFSNSRSEMNVSTLELGDSALYLCASSWRQGDEQYFGPGTRLTVT.

V gene TRBV19 combines with J gene TRBJ2-4; tentative D call: TRBD1 (6 bases). The CDR3 runs to 14 residues. CDR1 is LNHDA, CDR2 SQIVND, per germline (reference sequence). V lost 6 bases and J lost 5, with 14 bases in between. Written as DNA, the CDR3 is TGTGCCAGTAGCACGCTAGGGGGTCAAAACATTCAGTACTTC. It yields the protein CASSTLGGQNIQYF. Full variable domain (missing parts from reference TRBV19 and TRBJ2-4): DGGITQSPKYLFRKEGQNVTLSCEQNLNHDAMYWYRQDPGQGLRLIYYSQIVNDFQKGDIAEGYSVSREKKESFPLTVTSAQKNPTAFYLCASSTLGGQNIQYFGAGTRLSVL.

The genes are TRBV5-1 and TRBJ1-4; weak D call: TRBD1 (5 bases). Germline CDR1 reads SGHRS; CDR2 reads YFSETQ. This CDR3 spans 15 amino acids. The V gene lost 0 bases and the J gene lost 5 bases, with 11 bases spanning the gap. The CDR3 nucleotides are TGCGCCAGCAGCTTGGGGTCAGACAGAAATGAAAAACTGTTTTTT. Translating it yields CASSLGSDRNEKLFF. The variable domain in full, completed from reference TRBV5-1 and TRBJ1-4, reads KAGVTQTPRYLIKTRGQQVTLSCSPISGHRSVSWYQQTPGQGLQFLFEYFSETQRNKGNFPGRFSGRQFSNSRSEMNVSTLELGDSALYLCASSLGSDRNEKLFFGSGTQLSVL.

The chain is built from TRBV7-2 and TRBJ2-2; TRBD1 is a possible D gene (6 bases). V was clipped by 3 bases and J by 5 bases, with 10 bases between them. The CDR3 spans 14 residues. The germline CDR1 and CDR2 sequences are SGHTA and FQGNSA. The chain's CDR3 is CASSFQGRTGELFF. The DNA for the CDR3 is TGTGCCAGCAGCTTTCAGGGGCGGACCGGGGAGCTGTTTTTT.

This rearrangement joins TRBV4-2 to TRBJ1-1; possible D gene TRBD1, 5 bases. Per germline, CDR1 LGHNA and CDR2 YNFKEQ. Between the trimmed V and J ends, which lost 5 bases and 4 bases, there was a span of 17 bases. CDR3 length: 15 residues. The DNA of the CDR3 is TGTGCCAGCAGCTCCCCCGGAAAGGGGTTCACTGAAGCTTTCTTT. Its protein product is CASSSPGKGFTEAFF.

The J gene is TRBJ1-6, the V gene TRBV2; 10 bases fit TRBD1. V trimming: 3 bases; J trimming: 9 bases; junction bases outside the gene matches: 2. Per the germline V gene, CDR1 is SNHLY and CDR2 is FYNNEI. The CDR3 is 14 residues long. CDR3 amino acids: CASSDGQGVSPLHF. DNA of the CDR3: TGTGCCAGCAGTGATGGACAGGGGGTTTCACCCCTCCACTTT.

Note on this clone: The junction differs from germline at one of its ends, possibly a read error. The V call is TRBV7-7, the J call TRBJ1-1, with D uncertain. Germline CDR1 and CDR2: SSHAT and FNYEAQ (reference sequence). The CDR3 covers 13 residues. The CDR3 DNA reads as TGTGCTAGCAGCTTACAATACGGCACTGAAGCTTTCTTT. Protein: CASSLQYGTEAFF. The whole variable domain, filled in from reference TRBV7-7 and TRBJ1-1, reads GAGVSQSPRYKVTKRGQDVTLRCDPISSHATLYWYQQALGQGPEFLTYFNYEAQPDKSGLPSDRFSAERPEGSISTLTIQRTEQRDSAMYRCASSLQYGTEAFFGQGTRLTVV.

V is TRBV25-1 and J is TRBJ1-2; unclear D gene. The CDR3 consists of 12 residues. CDR1 and CDR2 (germline): MGHDK, SYGVNS. The V gene lost 2 bases and the J gene lost 5 bases, with 6 bases spanning the gap. The CDR3 sequence is CASSEPTYGYTF. CDR3 bases: TGTGCCAGCAGTGAACCAACATATGGCTACACCTTC.

The rearrangement uses TRBV4-3 and TRBJ1-1; D perhaps matches TRBD1 (6 bases). The germline CDR1 and CDR2 sequences are LGHNA and YSLEER. The CDR3 length is 13 residues. V was shortened by 0 bases and J by 4 bases, with 6 bases between the two germline ends. CDR3 sequence reads: CASSQEQGTEAFF. The CDR3 coding sequence is TGCGCCAGCAGCCAAGAACAGGGCACTGAAGCTTTCTTT.

CDR3 residues: CASSRTGDGELFF. Written as DNA, the CDR3 is TGTGCCAGCAGCCGGACAGGGGACGGGGAGCTGTTTTTT. The chain combines TRBV5-4 with TRBJ2-2; 9 positions agree with TRBD1. Per the germline V gene, CDR1 is SGHNT and CDR2 is YYREEE (reference sequence). With V trimmed by 4 bases and J by 7 bases, 2 bases remained unmatched. The CDR3 has 13 amino acids.